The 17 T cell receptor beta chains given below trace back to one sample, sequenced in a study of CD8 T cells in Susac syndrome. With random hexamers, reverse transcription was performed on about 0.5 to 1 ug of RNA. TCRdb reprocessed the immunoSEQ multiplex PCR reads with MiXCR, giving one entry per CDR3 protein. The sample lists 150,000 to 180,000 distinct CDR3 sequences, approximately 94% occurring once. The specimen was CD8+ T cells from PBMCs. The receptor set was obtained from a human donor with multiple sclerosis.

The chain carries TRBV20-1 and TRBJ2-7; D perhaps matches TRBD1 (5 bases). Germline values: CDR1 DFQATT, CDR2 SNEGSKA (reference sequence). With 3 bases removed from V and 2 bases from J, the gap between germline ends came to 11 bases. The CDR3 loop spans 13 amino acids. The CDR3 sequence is CSASPRGPYEQYF. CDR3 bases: TGCAGTGCTAGCCCTAGGGGTCCCTACGAGCAGTACTTC.

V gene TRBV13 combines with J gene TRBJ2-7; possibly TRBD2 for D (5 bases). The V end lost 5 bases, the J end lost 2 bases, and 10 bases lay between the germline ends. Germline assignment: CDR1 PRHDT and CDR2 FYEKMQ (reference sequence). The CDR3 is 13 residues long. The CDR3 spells CASSPPGTYEQYF. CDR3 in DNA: TGTGCCAGCAGCCCCCCCGGGACCTACGAGCAGTACTTC.

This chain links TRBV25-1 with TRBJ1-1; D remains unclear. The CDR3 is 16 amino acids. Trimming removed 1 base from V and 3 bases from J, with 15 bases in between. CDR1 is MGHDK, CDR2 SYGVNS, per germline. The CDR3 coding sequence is TGTGCCAGCAGTGAATCCTGGTCCGGTAAGGACACTGAAGCTTTCTTT. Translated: CASSESWSGKDTEAFF.

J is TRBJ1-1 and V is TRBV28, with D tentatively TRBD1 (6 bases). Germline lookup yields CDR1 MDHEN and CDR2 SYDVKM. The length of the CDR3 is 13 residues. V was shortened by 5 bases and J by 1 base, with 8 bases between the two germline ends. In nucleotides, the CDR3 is TGTGCCAGCAGTGACAGGTCGAACACTGAAGCTTTCTTT. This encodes CASSDRSNTEAFF.

CDR3: CASSPSMVEQYF. CDR3 coding DNA: TGTGCCAGCAGCCCTTCCATGGTGGAGCAGTACTTC. The chain is built from TRBV7-9 and TRBJ2-7; D remains unclear. CDR3 length: 12 amino acids. Germline values: CDR1 SEHNR, CDR2 FQNEAQ (reference sequence). Trimming removed 5 bases at V and 7 bases at J, with 12 bases between.

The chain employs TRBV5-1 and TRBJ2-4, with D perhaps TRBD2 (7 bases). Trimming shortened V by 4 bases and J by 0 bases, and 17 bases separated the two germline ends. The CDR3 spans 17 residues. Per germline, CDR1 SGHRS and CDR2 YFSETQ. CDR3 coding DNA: TGCGCCAGCAGCCCCACGGGGGGCTCATTAGCCAAAAACATTCAGTACTTC. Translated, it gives CASSPTGGSLAKNIQYF.

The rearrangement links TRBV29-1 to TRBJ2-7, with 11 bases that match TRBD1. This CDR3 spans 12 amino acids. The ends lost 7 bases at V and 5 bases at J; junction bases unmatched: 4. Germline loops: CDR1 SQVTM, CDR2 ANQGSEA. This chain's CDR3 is CSARTGGHEQYF. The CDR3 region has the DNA TGCAGCGCTAGGACAGGGGGCCACGAGCAGTACTTC.

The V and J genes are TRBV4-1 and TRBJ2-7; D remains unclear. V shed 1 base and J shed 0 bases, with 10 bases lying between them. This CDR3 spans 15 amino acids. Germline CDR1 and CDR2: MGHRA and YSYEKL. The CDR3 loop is CASSQGFSSSYEQYF. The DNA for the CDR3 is TGCGCCAGCAGCCAAGGGTTCAGCAGCTCCTACGAGCAGTACTTC.

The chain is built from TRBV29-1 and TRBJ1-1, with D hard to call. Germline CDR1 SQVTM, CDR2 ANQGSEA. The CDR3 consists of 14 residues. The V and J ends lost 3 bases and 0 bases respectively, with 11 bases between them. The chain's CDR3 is CSVDPGSMNTEAFF. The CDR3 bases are TGCAGCGTTGATCCGGGCAGTATGAACACTGAAGCTTTCTTT.

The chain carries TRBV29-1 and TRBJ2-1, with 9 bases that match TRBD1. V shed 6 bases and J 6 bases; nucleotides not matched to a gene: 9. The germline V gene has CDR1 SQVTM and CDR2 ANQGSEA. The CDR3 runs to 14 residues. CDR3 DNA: TGCAGCGTCGTGGACAGGGGAATTCTCAATGAGCAGTTCTTC. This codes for CSVVDRGILNEQFF.

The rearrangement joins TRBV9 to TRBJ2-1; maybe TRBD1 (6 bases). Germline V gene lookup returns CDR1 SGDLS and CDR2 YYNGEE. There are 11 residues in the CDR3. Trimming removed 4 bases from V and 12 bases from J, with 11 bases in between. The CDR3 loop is CASSLQGTQFF. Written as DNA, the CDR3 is TGTGCCAGCAGCTTACAGGGAACGCAGTTCTTC.

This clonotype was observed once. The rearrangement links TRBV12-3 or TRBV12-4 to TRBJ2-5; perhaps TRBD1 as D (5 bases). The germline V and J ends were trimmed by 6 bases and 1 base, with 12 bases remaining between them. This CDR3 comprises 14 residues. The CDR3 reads CASRFGHTQETQYF. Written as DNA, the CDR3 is TGTGCCAGCAGATTTGGACATACCCAAGAGACCCAGTACTTC.

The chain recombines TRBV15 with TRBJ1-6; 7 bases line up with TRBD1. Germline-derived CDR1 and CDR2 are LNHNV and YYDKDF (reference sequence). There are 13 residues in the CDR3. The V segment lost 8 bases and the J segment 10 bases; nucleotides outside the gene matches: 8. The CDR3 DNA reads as TGTGCCACCGGAGAGGGGGCAGGATCACCCCTCCACTTT. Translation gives CATGEGAGSPLHF.

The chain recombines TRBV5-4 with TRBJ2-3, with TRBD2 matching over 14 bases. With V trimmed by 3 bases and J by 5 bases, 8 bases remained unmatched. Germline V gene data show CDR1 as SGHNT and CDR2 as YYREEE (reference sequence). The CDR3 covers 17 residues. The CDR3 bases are TGTGCCAGCAGCTCCCCGACTAGCGGGGGGGTAGTAGATACGCAGTATTTT. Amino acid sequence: CASSSPTSGGVVDTQYF.

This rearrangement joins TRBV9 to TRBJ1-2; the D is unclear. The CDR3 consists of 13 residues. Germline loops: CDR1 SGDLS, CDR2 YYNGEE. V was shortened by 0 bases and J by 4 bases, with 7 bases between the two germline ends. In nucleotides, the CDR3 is TGTGCCAGCAGCGTAGGCCAGTCCTATGGCTACACCTTC. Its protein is CASSVGQSYGYTF.

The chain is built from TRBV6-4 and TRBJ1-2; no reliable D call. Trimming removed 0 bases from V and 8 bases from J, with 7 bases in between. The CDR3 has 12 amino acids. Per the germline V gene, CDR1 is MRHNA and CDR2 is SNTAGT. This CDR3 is CASSDSKYGYTF. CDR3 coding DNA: TGTGCCAGCAGTGACTCGAAGTACGGCTACACCTTC.

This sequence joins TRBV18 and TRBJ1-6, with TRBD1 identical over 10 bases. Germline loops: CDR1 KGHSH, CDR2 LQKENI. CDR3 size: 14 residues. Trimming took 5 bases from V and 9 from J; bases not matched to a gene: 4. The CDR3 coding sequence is TGTGCCAGCTCATTAGACAGGGGGCGTTCACCCCTCCACTTT. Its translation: CASSLDRGRSPLHF.